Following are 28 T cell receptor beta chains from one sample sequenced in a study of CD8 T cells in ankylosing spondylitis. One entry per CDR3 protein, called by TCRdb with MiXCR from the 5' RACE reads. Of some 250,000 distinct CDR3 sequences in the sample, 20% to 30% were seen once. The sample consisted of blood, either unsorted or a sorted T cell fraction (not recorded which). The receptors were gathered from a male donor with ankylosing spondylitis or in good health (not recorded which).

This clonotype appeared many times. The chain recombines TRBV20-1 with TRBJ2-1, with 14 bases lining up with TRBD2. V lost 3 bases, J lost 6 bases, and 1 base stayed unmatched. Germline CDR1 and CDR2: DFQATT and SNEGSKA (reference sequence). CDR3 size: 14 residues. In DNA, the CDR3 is TGCAGTGCTAGCGGGACTAGCGGGGGCAATGAGCAGTTCTTC. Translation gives CSASGTSGGNEQFF.

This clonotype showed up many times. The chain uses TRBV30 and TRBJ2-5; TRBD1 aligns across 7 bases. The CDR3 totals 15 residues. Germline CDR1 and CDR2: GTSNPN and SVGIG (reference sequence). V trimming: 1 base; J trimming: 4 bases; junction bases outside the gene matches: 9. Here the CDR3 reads CAWSGLGGPGETQYF. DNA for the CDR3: TGTGCCTGGAGTGGGTTAGGGGGCCCGGGAGAGACCCAGTACTTC.

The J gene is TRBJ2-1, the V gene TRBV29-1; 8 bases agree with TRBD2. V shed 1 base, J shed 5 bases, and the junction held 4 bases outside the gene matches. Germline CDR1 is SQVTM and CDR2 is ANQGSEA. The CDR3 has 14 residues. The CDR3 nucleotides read TGCAGCGTTGAAGGCGGGGGGCCCCACAATGAGCAGTTCTTC. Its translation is CSVEGGGPHNEQFF.

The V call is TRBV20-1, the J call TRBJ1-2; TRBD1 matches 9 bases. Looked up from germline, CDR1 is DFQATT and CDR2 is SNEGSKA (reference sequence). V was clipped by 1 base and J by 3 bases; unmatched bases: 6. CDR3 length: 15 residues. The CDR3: CSARGRDRVYYGYTF. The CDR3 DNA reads TGCAGTGCTAGAGGCCGGGACAGGGTCTACTATGGCTACACCTTC.

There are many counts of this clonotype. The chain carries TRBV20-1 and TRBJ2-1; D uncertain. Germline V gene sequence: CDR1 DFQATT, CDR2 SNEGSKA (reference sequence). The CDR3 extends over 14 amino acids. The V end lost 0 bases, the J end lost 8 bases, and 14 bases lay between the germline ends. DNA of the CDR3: TGCAGTGCTAGAGAATACTCCCGAAGCGATGAGCAGTTCTTC. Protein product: CSAREYSRSDEQFF.

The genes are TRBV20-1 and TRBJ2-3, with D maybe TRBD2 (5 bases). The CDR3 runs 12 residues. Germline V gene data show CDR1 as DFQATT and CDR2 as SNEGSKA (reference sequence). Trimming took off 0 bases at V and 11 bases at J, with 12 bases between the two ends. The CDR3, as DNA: TGCAGTGCTAGAGATCCTAGAAGCGGGCAGTATTTT. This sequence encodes CSARDPRSGQYF.

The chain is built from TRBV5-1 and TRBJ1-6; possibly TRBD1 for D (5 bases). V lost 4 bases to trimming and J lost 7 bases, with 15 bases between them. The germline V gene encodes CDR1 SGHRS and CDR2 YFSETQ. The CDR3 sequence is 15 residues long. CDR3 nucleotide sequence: TGCGCCAGCAGCCCGACCGGGACGGCAAATTCACCCCTCCACTTT. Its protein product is CASSPTGTANSPLHF.

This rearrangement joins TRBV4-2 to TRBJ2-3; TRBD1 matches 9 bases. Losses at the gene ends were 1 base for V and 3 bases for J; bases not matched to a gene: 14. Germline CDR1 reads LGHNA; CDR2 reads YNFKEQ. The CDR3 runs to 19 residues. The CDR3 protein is CASSQGRKRTGESTDTQYF. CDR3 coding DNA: TGTGCCAGCAGCCAAGGAAGAAAACGGACAGGGGAATCGACAGATACGCAGTATTTT.

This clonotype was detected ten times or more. CDR3 DNA: TGCAGTGCTAAGGGGTCAGGGGGGCAATTTAACTATGGCTACACCTTC. Encoded protein: CSAKGSGGQFNYGYTF. V and J are TRBV20-1 and TRBJ1-2, with 7 bases identical to TRBD1. V was pared by 4 bases and J by 1 base, with 12 bases of the junction left unmatched. This CDR3 spans 16 amino acids. The germline V gene has CDR1 DFQATT and CDR2 SNEGSKA (reference sequence).

CDR3 region: CASRQRIGETQYF. The CDR3 nucleotides are TGCGCCAGCAGACAGCGGATCGGGGAGACCCAGTACTTC. V is TRBV5-1 and J is TRBJ2-5; weak D call: TRBD2 (5 bases). The germline V gene encodes CDR1 SGHRS and CDR2 YFSETQ. The CDR3 length is 13 residues. V lost 5 bases and J 5 bases, leaving 13 bases between the germline ends.

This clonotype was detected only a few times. The CDR3 sequence: CSAQRGVSYEQYF. The CDR3 nucleotides are TGCAGTGCGCAGCGGGGGGTATCCTACGAGCAGTACTTC. The gene calls are TRBV20-1 and TRBJ2-7, with 9 bases identical to TRBD2. J was trimmed by 1 base and V by 6 bases; bases with no gene match: 4. The CDR3 consists of 13 residues. CDR1 is DFQATT, CDR2 SNEGSKA, per germline (reference sequence).

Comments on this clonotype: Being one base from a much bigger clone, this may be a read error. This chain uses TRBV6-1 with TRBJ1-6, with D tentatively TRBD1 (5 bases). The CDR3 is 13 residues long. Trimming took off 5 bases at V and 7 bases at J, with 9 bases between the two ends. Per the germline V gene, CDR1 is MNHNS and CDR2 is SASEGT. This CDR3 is CASSPRQNSPLHF. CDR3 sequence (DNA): TGTGCCAGCAGTCCCCGACAGAATTCACCCCTCCACTTT.

The CDR3 sequence is CASTTNSGGDTQYF. The CDR3 coding sequence is TGTGCCAGCACTACGAATAGCGGGGGAGATACGCAGTATTTT. V gene TRBV18 combines with J gene TRBJ2-3; the match to TRBD2 covers 9 bases. CDR3 length: 14 residues. V shed 8 bases, J shed 5 bases, and the junction held 8 bases outside the gene matches. Germline V lookup: CDR1 KGHSH, CDR2 LQKENI.

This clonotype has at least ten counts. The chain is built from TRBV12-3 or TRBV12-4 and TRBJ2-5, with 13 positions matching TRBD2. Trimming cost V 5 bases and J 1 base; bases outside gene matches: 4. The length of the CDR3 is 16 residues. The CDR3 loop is CASSPTSGGSQETQYF. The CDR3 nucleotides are TGTGCCAGCAGTCCGACTAGCGGGGGGTCCCAAGAGACCCAGTACTTC.

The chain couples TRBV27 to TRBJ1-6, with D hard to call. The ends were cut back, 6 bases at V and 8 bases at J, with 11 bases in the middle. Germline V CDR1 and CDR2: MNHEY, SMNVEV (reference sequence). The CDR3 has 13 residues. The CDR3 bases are TGTGCCAGCAGCCTTTTCTCGGATTCACCCCTCCACTTT. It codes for CASSLFSDSPLHF.

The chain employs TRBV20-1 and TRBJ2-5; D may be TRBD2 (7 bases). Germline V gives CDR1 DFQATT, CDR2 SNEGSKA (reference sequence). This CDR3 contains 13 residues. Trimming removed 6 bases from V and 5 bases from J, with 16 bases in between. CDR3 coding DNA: TGCAGTGCAACCGAGGGGGGGCTGGAGACCCAGTACTTC. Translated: CSATEGGLETQYF.

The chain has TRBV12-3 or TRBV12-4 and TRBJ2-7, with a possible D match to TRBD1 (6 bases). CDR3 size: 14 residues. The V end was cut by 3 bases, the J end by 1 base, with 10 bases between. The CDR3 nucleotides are TGTGCCAGCAGTTTGACAGGCCCGTCCTACGAGCAGTACTTC. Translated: CASSLTGPSYEQYF.

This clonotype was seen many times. The CDR3 reads CSALSTGPGTDTQYF. The CDR3 DNA reads TGCAGTGCTCTTTCAACTGGCCCCGGCACAGATACGCAGTATTTT. The rearrangement links TRBV20-1 to TRBJ2-3, with D uncertain. CDR3 length equals 15 residues. Germline values: CDR1 DFQATT, CDR2 SNEGSKA (reference sequence). V lost 5 bases to trimming and J lost 1 base, with 16 bases between them.

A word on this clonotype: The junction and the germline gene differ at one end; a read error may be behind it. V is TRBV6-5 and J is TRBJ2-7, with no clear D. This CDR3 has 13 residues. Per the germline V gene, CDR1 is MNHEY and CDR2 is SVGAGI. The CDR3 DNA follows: TGTGCCAGCAGTGACTCCGCGGCTGAGAAGCAGTACTTC. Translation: CASSDSAAEKQYF.

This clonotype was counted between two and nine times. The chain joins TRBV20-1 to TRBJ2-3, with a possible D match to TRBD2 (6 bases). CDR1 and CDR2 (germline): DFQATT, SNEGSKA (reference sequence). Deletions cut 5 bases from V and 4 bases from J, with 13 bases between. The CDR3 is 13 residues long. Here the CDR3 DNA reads TGCAGTGCTGACCGGGGAGGTGCAGATACGCAGTATTTT. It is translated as CSADRGGADTQYF.

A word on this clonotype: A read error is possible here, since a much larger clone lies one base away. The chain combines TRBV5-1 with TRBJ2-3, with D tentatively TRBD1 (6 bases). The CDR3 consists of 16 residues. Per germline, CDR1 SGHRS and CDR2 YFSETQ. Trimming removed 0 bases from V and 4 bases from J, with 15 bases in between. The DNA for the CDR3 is TGCGCCAGCAGCTTGGACCTCCCTAAGGGGGCAGATACGCAGTATTTT. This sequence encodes CASSLDLPKGADTQYF.

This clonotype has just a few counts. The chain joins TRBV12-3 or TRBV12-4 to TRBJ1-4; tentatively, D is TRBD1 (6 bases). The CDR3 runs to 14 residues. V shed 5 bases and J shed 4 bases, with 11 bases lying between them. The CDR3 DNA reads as TGTGCCAGCAGTCGGGGGCCGGTTAATGAAAAACTGTTTTTT. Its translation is CASSRGPVNEKLFF.

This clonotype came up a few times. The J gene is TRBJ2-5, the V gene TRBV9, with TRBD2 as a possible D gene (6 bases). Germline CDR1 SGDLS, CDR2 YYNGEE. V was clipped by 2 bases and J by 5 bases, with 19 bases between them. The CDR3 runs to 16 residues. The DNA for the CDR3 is TGTGCCAGCAGCGTTCGCGGGACCGGGGATGCCGAGACCCAGTACTTC. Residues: CASSVRGTGDAETQYF.

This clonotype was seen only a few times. The CDR3 nucleotides read TGCAGCGTTGAAATGGCAGGGAAGTTCTACGAGCAGTACTTC. Protein product: CSVEMAGKFYEQYF. The chain is built from TRBV29-1 and TRBJ2-7; D is perhaps TRBD1 (5 bases). This CDR3 has 14 amino acids. Trimming took off 2 bases at V and 3 bases at J, with 14 bases between the two ends. CDR1 and CDR2 from the germline V gene are SQVTM and ANQGSEA.

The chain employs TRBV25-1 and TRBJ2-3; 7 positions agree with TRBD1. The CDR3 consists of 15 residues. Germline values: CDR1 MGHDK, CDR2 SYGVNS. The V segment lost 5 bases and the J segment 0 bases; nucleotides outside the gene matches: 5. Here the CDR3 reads CASSSTGDSTDTQYF. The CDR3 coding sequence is TGTGCCAGCAGTTCAACAGGGGACAGCACAGATACGCAGTATTTT.

CDR3 amino acids: CASSSTEGGGEQYF. The CDR3 DNA reads TGTGCCAGCAGCTCGACGGAGGGTGGAGGCGAGCAGTACTTC. The V call is TRBV7-9, the J call TRBJ2-7, with D possibly matching TRBD2 (6 bases). This CDR3 has 14 residues. Germline V gives CDR1 SEHNR, CDR2 FQNEAQ (reference sequence). V was clipped by 4 bases and J by 6 bases, with 16 bases between them.

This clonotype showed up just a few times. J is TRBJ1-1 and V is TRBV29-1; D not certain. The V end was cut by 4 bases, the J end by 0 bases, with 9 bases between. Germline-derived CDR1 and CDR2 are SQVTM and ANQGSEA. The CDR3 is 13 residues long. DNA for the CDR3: TGCAGCGTTGGGGCGGGCCTGAACACTGAAGCTTTCTTT. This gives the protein CSVGAGLNTEAFF. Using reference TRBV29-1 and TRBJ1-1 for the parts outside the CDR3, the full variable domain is SAVISQKPSRDICQRGTSLTIQCQVDSQVTMMFWYRQQPGQSLTLIATANQGSEATYESGFVIDKFPISRPNLTFSTLTVSNMSPEDSSIYLCSVGAGLNTEAFFGQGTRLTVV.

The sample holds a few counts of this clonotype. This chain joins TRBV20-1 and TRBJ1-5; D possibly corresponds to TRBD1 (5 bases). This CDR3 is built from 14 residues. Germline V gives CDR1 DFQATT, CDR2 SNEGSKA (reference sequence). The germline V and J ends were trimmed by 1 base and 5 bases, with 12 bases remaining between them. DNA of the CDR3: TGCAGTGCTAGAGGGCAGGGTATTTATCAGCCCCAGCATTTT. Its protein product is CSARGQGIYQPQHF.